This passage covers 26 T cell receptor beta chains from one sample sequenced in a study of T-cell reconstitution after alpha-beta-depleted transplantation in children. Researchers prepared the TCRbeta library using unique molecular identifiers, the study reports. TCRdb reprocessed the PCR reads via MiXCR and lists one record per CDR3 protein. Altogether 900,000 or so distinct CDR3 sequences are present, roughly 15% being singletons, with the ten largest covering 5%. The sample here was PBMCs, mostly from graft donor cells, taken 360 days after TCRalphabeta/CD19-depleted stem cell transplant. All receptors come from a male patient aged 10 to 17 who had a stem cell transplant for acute lymphoblastic leukemia, so the T cells may come from the graft donor.

This clonotype was seen only once. This chain uses TRBV12-3 or TRBV12-4 with TRBJ1-4, with TRBD1 matching 7 bases. This CDR3 region has 14 residues. The V segment lost 5 bases and the J segment 8 bases; nucleotides outside the gene matches: 8. The DNA of the CDR3 is TGTGCCAGCAGTAATACAGGGGTAGGCGAAAAACTGTTTTTT. It encodes CASSNTGVGEKLFF.

A few counts support this clonotype. The V and J genes are TRBV5-6 and TRBJ2-5; D assignment may be TRBD1 or TRBD2 (5 bases each). This CDR3 has 14 amino acids. V was clipped by 3 bases and J by 5 bases, with 14 bases between them. In germline, CDR1 is SGHDT, CDR2 YYEEEE. The CDR3 loop is CASSYPEGLETQYF. The CDR3 DNA reads TGTGCCAGCAGCTACCCCGAGGGGCTTGAGACCCAGTACTTC.

The chain joins TRBV7-9 to TRBJ2-3; unclear D gene. V dropped 3 bases and J dropped 3 bases, with 16 bases sitting between them. The germline CDR1 and CDR2 sequences are SEHNR and FQNEAQ (reference sequence). The CDR3 is 16 amino acids. This CDR3 is CASSFGLSAGTDTQYF. CDR3 bases: TGTGCCAGCAGCTTCGGCTTGTCGGCAGGTACAGATACGCAGTATTTT.

There are many counts of this clonotype. The V call is TRBV12-3 or TRBV12-4, the J call TRBJ2-7, with 8 bases matching TRBD2. The CDR3 consists of 13 residues. V trimming: 5 bases; J trimming: 1 base; junction bases outside the gene matches: 1. CDR3 residues: CASSGTSSYEQYF. In DNA, the CDR3 is TGTGCCAGCAGTGGGACTAGTTCCTACGAGCAGTACTTC.

The chain has TRBV5-6 and TRBJ2-7; D gene ambiguous. Germline V lookup: CDR1 SGHDT, CDR2 YYEEEE. The V end was cut by 3 bases, the J end by 6 bases, with 7 bases between. The CDR3 is 11 residues long. The CDR3 sequence: CASSSLAEQYF. The CDR3 nucleotides are TGTGCCAGCAGCTCTCTTGCCGAGCAGTACTTC.

The table lists this clonotype with a few counts. The CDR3 coding sequence is TGTGCCAGCGGATGGACGGTAATGAACACTGAAGCTTTCTTT. Its protein is CASGWTVMNTEAFF. The V and J genes are TRBV7-8 and TRBJ1-1; the D is unclear. Germline CDR1 and CDR2: SGHVS and FQNEAQ. The germline V and J ends were trimmed by 8 bases and 0 bases, with 13 bases remaining between them. The CDR3 has 14 residues.

This clonotype was recorded a few times. For the CDR3, the DNA is TGTGCCAGCAGTCCTCCCATCCTACACAATGAGCAGTTCTTC. This sequence encodes CASSPPILHNEQFF. V is TRBV12-3 or TRBV12-4 and J is TRBJ2-1; D ambiguous. The CDR3 runs to 14 residues. The V end lost 5 bases, the J end lost 5 bases, and 13 bases lay between the germline ends.

V gene TRBV5-5 combines with J gene TRBJ2-1; D is uncertain. This CDR3 contains 13 residues. The germline V gene encodes CDR1 SGHKS and CDR2 YYEKEE (reference sequence). V was pared by 0 bases and J by 9 bases, with 10 bases between. The CDR3 loop reads CASSLEWAGEQFF. CDR3 coding DNA: TGTGCCAGCAGCTTGGAATGGGCAGGTGAGCAGTTCTTC.

The J gene is TRBJ2-1, the V gene TRBV5-1; no definite D call. The CDR3 loop spans 14 amino acids. Germline assignment: CDR1 SGHRS and CDR2 YFSETQ. V shed 4 bases and J shed 8 bases, with 16 bases lying between them. The CDR3 nucleotides read TGCGCCAGCAGCCTTCCGACCGTAGGCTATGAGCAGTTCTTC. Translation: CASSLPTVGYEQFF.

This clonotype was seen repeatedly, ten times or more. CDR3 sequence: CASSSSVNTGELFF. The CDR3 DNA reads TGTGCCAGCAGCTCGAGCGTGAACACCGGGGAGCTGTTTTTT. The chain carries TRBV7-9 and TRBJ2-2; D is unclear. V was cut by 4 bases and J by 1 base, with 7 bases left in between. Germline CDR1 reads SEHNR; CDR2 reads FQNEAQ (reference sequence). The CDR3 length is 14 residues.

The rearrangement joins TRBV5-1 to TRBJ2-4; the D gene is possibly TRBD1 (5 bases). Trimming stripped 5 bases from V and 1 base from J, with 10 bases between. There are 14 residues in the CDR3. Germline CDR1 SGHRS, CDR2 YFSETQ. This CDR3 reads CASRGRVAKNIQYF. CDR3 coding DNA: TGCGCCAGCAGGGGCAGGGTGGCCAAAAACATTCAGTACTTC.

CDR3 loop: CASSLAGAVNYGYTF. The CDR3 DNA sequence: TGCGCCAGCAGCTTGGCCGGGGCAGTCAACTATGGCTACACCTTC. The rearrangement links TRBV5-1 to TRBJ1-2; a possible D gene is TRBD1 (5 bases). CDR3 size: 15 residues. V was clipped by 0 bases and J by 2 bases, with 11 bases between them. Per the germline V gene, CDR1 is SGHRS and CDR2 is YFSETQ.

This clonotype was seen a handful of times. The gene calls are TRBV4-1 and TRBJ2-4; maybe TRBD1 (6 bases). The germline CDR1 and CDR2 sequences are MGHRA and YSYEKL. The CDR3 loop spans 17 amino acids. V lost 4 bases to trimming and J lost 6 bases, with 22 bases between them. The CDR3 protein is CASSLTHRAEKGNIQYF. For the CDR3, the DNA is TGCGCCAGCAGCCTCACACACAGGGCAGAGAAGGGAAACATTCAGTACTTC.

This clonotype was observed a handful of times. The chain links TRBV12-3 or TRBV12-4 to TRBJ2-7, with 9 nucleotides matching TRBD1. The CDR3 is 13 residues long. Trimming at V came to 7 bases and at J to 7 bases, leaving 8 bases not matched to a gene. CDR3 amino acids: CASTGTGREEQYF. DNA for the CDR3: TGTGCCAGCACCGGGACAGGGAGAGAGGAGCAGTACTTC.

This clonotype was detected ten times or more. The chain has TRBV7-8 and TRBJ2-3, with D unclear. Germline lookup yields CDR1 SGHVS and CDR2 FQNEAQ. V was trimmed by 2 bases and J by 3 bases, leaving 3 bases between them. The CDR3 has 12 residues. The chain's CDR3 is CASSLFTDTQYF. Written as DNA, the CDR3 is TGTGCCAGCAGCTTATTTACAGATACGCAGTATTTT.

This chain connects TRBV28 to TRBJ2-7; D perhaps matches TRBD2 (5 bases). The CDR3 is 13 residues long. Germline V gene data show CDR1 as MDHEN and CDR2 as SYDVKM. CDR3 amino acids: CARGLAGSYEQYF. DNA for the CDR3: TGTGCGCGTGGGCTAGCAGGTTCCTACGAGCAGTACTTC.

This clonotype was recorded a few times. The CDR3 region is CASSFGWEKKQGAQGNEQFF. The CDR3 coding sequence is TGCGCCAGCAGCTTTGGTTGGGAGAAAAAACAGGGGGCGCAAGGCAATGAGCAGTTCTTC. The chain uses TRBV5-1 and TRBJ2-1, with TRBD1 identical over 9 bases. J gave up 6 bases and V 2 bases, and 21 bases lay outside the gene matches. The germline V gene encodes CDR1 SGHRS and CDR2 YFSETQ. The CDR3 runs 20 residues.

Here the CDR3 reads CASSGRWTGETQYF. The CDR3 region has the DNA TGTGCCAGCAGCGGCCGATGGACGGGAGAGACCCAGTACTTC. This chain links TRBV9 with TRBJ2-5, with D unclear. CDR3 length equals 14 residues. V was pared by 3 bases and J by 4 bases, with 13 bases between. Germline CDR1 and CDR2: SGDLS and YYNGEE.

This rearrangement joins TRBV3-1 to TRBJ2-7; 9 bases are shared with TRBD1. Per the germline V gene, CDR1 is LGHDT and CDR2 is YNNKEL (reference sequence). The CDR3 totals 15 residues. Losses at the gene ends were 3 bases for V and 3 bases for J; bases not matched to a gene: 6. The CDR3 loop is CASSHWTGVRYEQYF. CDR3 DNA: TGTGCCAGCAGCCATTGGACAGGGGTCCGCTACGAGCAGTACTTC.

The chain's CDR3 is CASSLAVDEKLFF. CDR3 in DNA: TGTGCCAGCAGCTTAGCGGTAGATGAAAAACTGTTTTTT. This sequence joins TRBV7-9 and TRBJ1-4; D is unclear. Germline V gene lookup returns CDR1 SEHNR and CDR2 FQNEAQ (reference sequence). V was trimmed by 0 bases and J by 6 bases, leaving 5 bases between them. CDR3 length: 13 residues. The full variable domain, with the rest looked up from reference TRBV7-9 and TRBJ1-4, is DTGVSQNPRHKITKRGQNVTFRCDPISEHNRLYWYRQTLGQGPEFLTYFQNEAQLEKSRLLSDRFSAERPKGSFSTLEIQRTEQGDSAMYLCASSLAVDEKLFFGSGTQLSVL.

The rearrangement uses TRBV5-1 and TRBJ1-1; TRBD1 might be the D (6 bases). The germline V gene encodes CDR1 SGHRS and CDR2 YFSETQ. The CDR3 has 14 residues. V was trimmed by 5 bases and J by 1 base, leaving 12 bases between them. DNA for the CDR3: TGCGCCAGCAGACTAACACAGGGGAACACTGAAGCTTTCTTT. Translated: CASRLTQGNTEAFF.

CDR3 residues: CASSPRLAANEQFF. Here the CDR3 DNA reads TGTGCCAGCAGCCCCAGACTAGCGGCCAATGAGCAGTTCTTC. This sequence joins TRBV11-2 and TRBJ2-1; 9 bases line up with TRBD2. Germline trimming cut 5 bases from V and 6 bases from J; bases unmatched to any gene: 5. The CDR3 length is 14 residues. CDR1 and CDR2 (germline): SGHAT, FQNNGV.

The sample holds a few counts of this clonotype. The chain combines TRBV7-6 with TRBJ2-7, with D perhaps matching TRBD2 (6 bases). Germline V gene data show CDR1 as SGHVS and CDR2 as FNYEAQ. CDR3 length equals 15 residues. The V gene lost 2 bases and the J gene lost 4 bases, with 15 bases spanning the gap. Here the CDR3 reads CASSLNSGIDYEQYF. In DNA, the CDR3 is TGTGCCAGCAGCTTAAATAGCGGTATTGATTACGAGCAGTACTTC.

A few counts support this clonotype. The chain couples TRBV19 to TRBJ1-1; 9 bases are shared with TRBD1. The length of the CDR3 is 19 residues. The germline V gene has CDR1 LNHDA and CDR2 SQIVND (reference sequence). The V segment lost 5 bases and the J segment 4 bases; nucleotides outside the gene matches: 20. The CDR3 spells CASSPDPGQGVLWVTEAFF. For the CDR3, the DNA is TGTGCCAGTAGTCCCGACCCGGGACAGGGTGTCCTATGGGTCACTGAAGCTTTCTTT. The variable domain in full, with the rest retrieved from reference TRBV19 and TRBJ1-1, is DGGITQSPKYLFRKEGQNVTLSCEQNLNHDAMYWYRQDPGQGLRLIYYSQIVNDFQKGDIAEGYSVSREKKESFPLTVTSAQKNPTAFYLCASSPDPGQGVLWVTEAFFGQGTRLTVV.

This clonotype was observed a few times. This chain joins TRBV3-1 and TRBJ1-2; D unclear. CDR3 length: 15 amino acids. Germline CDR1 is LGHDT and CDR2 is YNNKEL (reference sequence). The V end lost 0 bases, the J end lost 4 bases, and 12 bases lay between the germline ends. The CDR3 spells CASSQDLAVRYGYTF. Written as DNA, the CDR3 is TGTGCCAGCAGCCAAGATCTGGCGGTTCGCTATGGCTACACCTTC.

This clonotype was recorded a few times. This chain joins TRBV20-1 and TRBJ2-1, with D perhaps being TRBD1 or TRBD2 (5 bases each). CDR3 length equals 16 residues. V lost 3 bases and J lost 8, with 23 bases in between. Germline-derived CDR1 and CDR2 are DFQATT and SNEGSKA (reference sequence). Here the CDR3 DNA reads TGCAGTGCTAGGGGGCCTCGGCCGAGTTCGGGATATGAGCAGTTCTTC. Encoded protein: CSARGPRPSSGYEQFF.